Presented here are 5 T cell receptor beta chains from one specimen sequenced in a study of blood T cell repertoires in COVID-19. Sequenced by immunoSEQ multiplex PCR; TCRdb stores in-frame clones only, minus some. The table lists roughly 250,000 clones, approximately 91% of them singletons. The sample was PBMCs or T cells enriched from blood (not recorded which). The receptors here all came from a woman aged 40-49 years with acute COVID-19.

This clone was observed a handful of times. The V and J genes are TRBV12-3 or TRBV12-4 and TRBJ2-5, with D maybe TRBD1 (6 bases). V shed 2 bases and J shed 4 bases, with 8 bases lying between them. CDR3 length: 13 amino acids. The CDR3 spells CASSLRGIETQYF. The CDR3 DNA is TGTGCCAGCAGTTTAAGGGGGATAGAGACCCAGTACTTC.

The chain uses TRBV12-5 and TRBJ2-1; 11 bases fit TRBD2. CDR3 length: 15 residues. J lost 3 bases, V lost 5 bases, and 3 bases had no gene match. Germline CDR1 LGHNT, CDR2 FRNRAP. The CDR3 nucleotides are TGTGCTAGTGGTCCGGGACTAGCGGTCTACAATGAGCAGTTCTTC. Amino acids: CASGPGLAVYNEQFF.

Of note for this clone: Different DNA sequences within this sample yield the same CDR3. This chain uses TRBV5-1 with TRBJ2-7; no clear D. V was cut by 4 bases and J by 0 bases, with 5 bases left in between. The germline gives CDR1 SGHRS, CDR2 YFSETQ. The CDR3 loop spans 12 amino acids. This CDR3 reads CASSPDSYEQYF. CDR3 nucleotides: TGCGCCAGCAGCCCAGACTCCTACGAGCAGTACTTC.

V usage is TRBV29-1 and J usage is TRBJ2-3; 8 positions agree with TRBD2. The V gene's germline CDR1 is SQVTM and CDR2 ANQGSEA. The CDR3 is 14 amino acids. The ends lost 3 bases at V and 5 bases at J; junction bases unmatched: 7. CDR3 sequence reads: CSVDAGGLGDTQYF. The CDR3 DNA reads as TGCAGCGTTGATGCGGGGGGACTCGGAGATACGCAGTATTTT.

The V and J genes are TRBV11-2 and TRBJ2-3; a weak D match, TRBD2 (6 bases). V was trimmed by 1 base and J by 1 base, leaving 9 bases between them. This CDR3 is built from 15 residues. Germline V gives CDR1 SGHAT, CDR2 FQNNGV. CDR3 nucleotides: TGTGCCAGCAGCTTAGGGTGGGGGGGCACAGATACGCAGTATTTT. This codes for CASSLGWGGTDTQYF. Full variable domain (rest looked up from reference TRBV11-2 and TRBJ2-3): EAGVAQSPRYKIIEKRQSVAFWCNPISGHATLYWYQQILGQGPKLLIQFQNNGVVDDSQLPKDRFSAERLKGVDSTLKIQPAKLEDSAVYLCASSLGWGGTDTQYFGPGTRLTVL.